These T cell receptor beta chains were read from a single sample in a study of T cells in localized non-small cell lung cancer. The method was immunoSEQ multiplex PCR; TCRdb's version includes in-frame clones alone and lacks a portion of them. The profile shows under 20,000 clones, roughly nine tenths of them singletons. Material: peripheral blood, obtained before any cancer treatment. These receptors all stem from a woman aged 40 to 75 with stage I lung adenocarcinoma. CDR3s include the opening cysteine and the closing phenylalanine or tryptophan. Each record gives: D gene, J gene, V gene, CDR3 protein, CDR3 DNA. D genes are given only for firm matches.

D gene: -; J gene: TRBJ2-5; V gene: TRBV6-5; CDR3 protein: CASRVEGETQYF; CDR3 DNA: TGTGCCAGCAGGGTGGAGGGGGAGACCCAGTACTTC
D gene: -; J gene: TRBJ1-2; V gene: TRBV2; CDR3 protein: CASSVGTGLGYTF; CDR3 DNA: TGTGCCAGCAGTGTGGGTACAGGGCTCGGCTACACCTTC
D gene: -; J gene: TRBJ2-7; V gene: TRBV5-4; CDR3 protein: CASSSRLEAPKQYF; CDR3 DNA: TGTGCCAGCAGCTCCAGACTAGAAGCCCCCAAGCAGTACTTC
D gene: TRBD1; J gene: TRBJ1-1; V gene: TRBV6-6; CDR3 protein: CASSDTGDRTEAFF; CDR3 DNA: TGCGCCAGCAGTGATACAGGGGACCGAACTGAAGCTTTCTTT
D gene: TRBD1; J gene: TRBJ1-2; V gene: TRBV29-1; CDR3 protein: CSVEEGQTELTF; CDR3 DNA: TGCAGCGTTGAGGAGGGACAGACCGAACTCACCTTC
D gene: -; J gene: TRBJ2-5; V gene: TRBV7-2; CDR3 protein: CASSLARLGKETQYF; CDR3 DNA: TGTGCCAGCAGCTTAGCGCGACTCGGGAAAGAGACCCAGTACTTC
D gene: -; J gene: TRBJ2-7; V gene: TRBV5-8; CDR3 protein: CASSFMGYEQYF; CDR3 DNA: TGTGCCAGCAGCTTCATGGGATACGAGCAGTACTTC
D gene: -; J gene: TRBJ1-1; V gene: TRBV30; CDR3 protein: CAWSGAAEAFF; CDR3 DNA: TGTGCCTGGAGTGGAGCGGCTGAAGCTTTCTTT
D gene: -; J gene: TRBJ2-5; V gene: TRBV19; CDR3 protein: CASSGRLDTETQYF; CDR3 DNA: TGTGCCAGTAGCGGACGACTAGACACAGAGACCCAGTACTTC
D gene: TRBD2; J gene: TRBJ2-1; V gene: TRBV28; CDR3 protein: CASRAGGHEQFF; CDR3 DNA: TGTGCCAGTCGAGCGGGAGGCCATGAGCAGTTCTTC
D gene: -; J gene: TRBJ2-6; V gene: TRBV5-1; CDR3 protein: CASLEPGANVLTF; CDR3 DNA: TGCGCCAGTCTTGAACCCGGGGCCAACGTCCTGACTTTC
D gene: -; J gene: TRBJ2-3; V gene: TRBV4-1; CDR3 protein: CASSQGPLATDTQYF; CDR3 DNA: TGCGCCAGCAGCCAAGGGCCACTAGCCACAGATACGCAGTATTTT
D gene: TRBD2; J gene: TRBJ2-1; V gene: TRBV10-3; CDR3 protein: CAINTLDLTSGDNEQFF; CDR3 DNA: TGTGCCATCAACACCCTCGATCTGACTAGCGGGGACAATGAGCAGTTCTTC
D gene: -; J gene: TRBJ1-2; V gene: TRBV6-6; CDR3 protein: CASRPMTISYTF; CDR3 DNA: TGTGCCAGCAGGCCGATGACAATAAGCTACACCTTC